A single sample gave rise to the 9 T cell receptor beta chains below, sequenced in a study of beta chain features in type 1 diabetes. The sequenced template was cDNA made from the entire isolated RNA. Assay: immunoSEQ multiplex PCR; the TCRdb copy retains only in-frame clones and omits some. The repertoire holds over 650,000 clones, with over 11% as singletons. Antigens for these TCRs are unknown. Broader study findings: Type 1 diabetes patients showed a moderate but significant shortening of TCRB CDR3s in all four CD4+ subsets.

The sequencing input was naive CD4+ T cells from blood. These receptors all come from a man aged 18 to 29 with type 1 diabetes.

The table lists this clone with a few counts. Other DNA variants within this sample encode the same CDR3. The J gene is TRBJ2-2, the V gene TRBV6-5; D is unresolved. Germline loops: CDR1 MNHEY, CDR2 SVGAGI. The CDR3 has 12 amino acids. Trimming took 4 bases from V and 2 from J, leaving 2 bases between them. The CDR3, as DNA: TGTGCCAGCAGTTTAAACACCGGGGAGCTGTTTTTT. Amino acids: CASSLNTGELFF.

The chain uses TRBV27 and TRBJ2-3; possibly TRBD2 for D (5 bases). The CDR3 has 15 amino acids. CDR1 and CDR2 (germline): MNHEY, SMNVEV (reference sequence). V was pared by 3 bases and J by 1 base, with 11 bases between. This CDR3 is CASSFLALGTDTQYF. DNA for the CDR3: TGTGCCAGCAGTTTTCTAGCCTTGGGCACAGATACGCAGTATTTT.

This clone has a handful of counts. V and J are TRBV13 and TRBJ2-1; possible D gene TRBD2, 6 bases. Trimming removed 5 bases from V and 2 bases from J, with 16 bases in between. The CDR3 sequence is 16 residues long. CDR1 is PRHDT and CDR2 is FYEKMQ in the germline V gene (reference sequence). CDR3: CASSPRRGGAYNEQFF. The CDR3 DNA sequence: TGTGCCAGCAGCCCCCGGAGGGGCGGGGCCTACAATGAGCAGTTCTTC. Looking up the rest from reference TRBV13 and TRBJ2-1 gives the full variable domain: AAGVIQSPRHLIKEKRETATLKCYPIPRHDTVYWYQQGPGQDPQFLISFYEKMQSDKGSIPDRFSAQQFSDYHSELNMSSLELGDSALYFCASSPRRGGAYNEQFFGPGTRLTVL.

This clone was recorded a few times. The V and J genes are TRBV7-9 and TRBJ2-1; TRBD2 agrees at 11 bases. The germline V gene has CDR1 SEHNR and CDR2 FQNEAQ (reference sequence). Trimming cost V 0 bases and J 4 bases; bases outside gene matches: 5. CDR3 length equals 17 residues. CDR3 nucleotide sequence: TGTGCCAGCAGCTTAGCAACGGGGACTAGCGGTTACAATGAGCAGTTCTTC. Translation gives CASSLATGTSGYNEQFF. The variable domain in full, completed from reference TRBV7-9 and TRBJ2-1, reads DTGVSQNPRHKITKRGQNVTFRCDPISEHNRLYWYRQTLGQGPEFLTYFQNEAQLEKSRLLSDRFSAERPKGSFSTLEIQRTEQGDSAMYLCASSLATGTSGYNEQFFGPGTRLTVL.

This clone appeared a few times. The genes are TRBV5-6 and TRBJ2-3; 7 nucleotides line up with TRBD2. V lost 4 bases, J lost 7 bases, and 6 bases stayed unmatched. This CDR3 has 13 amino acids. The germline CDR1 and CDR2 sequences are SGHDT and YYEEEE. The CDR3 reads CASSPAGVNTQYF. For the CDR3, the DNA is TGTGCCAGCAGCCCGGCGGGGGTGAATACGCAGTATTTT.

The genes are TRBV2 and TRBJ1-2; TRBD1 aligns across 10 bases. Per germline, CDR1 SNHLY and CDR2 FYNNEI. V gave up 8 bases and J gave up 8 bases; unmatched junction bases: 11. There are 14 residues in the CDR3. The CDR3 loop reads CASVPGTGARGYTF. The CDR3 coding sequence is TGTGCCAGCGTCCCCGGGACAGGGGCACGAGGCTACACCTTC.

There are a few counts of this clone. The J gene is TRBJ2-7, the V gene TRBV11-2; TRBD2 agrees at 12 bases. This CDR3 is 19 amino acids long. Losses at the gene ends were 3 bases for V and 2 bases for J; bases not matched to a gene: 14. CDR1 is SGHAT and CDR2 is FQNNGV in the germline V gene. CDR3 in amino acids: CASSFPQGLAGPEAYEQYF. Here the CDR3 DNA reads TGTGCCAGCAGCTTCCCTCAGGGACTAGCGGGCCCAGAAGCCTACGAGCAGTACTTC.

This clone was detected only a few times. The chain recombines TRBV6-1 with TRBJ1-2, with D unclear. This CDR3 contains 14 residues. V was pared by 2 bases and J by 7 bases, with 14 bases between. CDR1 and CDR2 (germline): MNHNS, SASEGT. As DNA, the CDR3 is TGTGCCAGCAGTGAACCCTGGATGGCCTCTGGCTACACCTTC. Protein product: CASSEPWMASGYTF.

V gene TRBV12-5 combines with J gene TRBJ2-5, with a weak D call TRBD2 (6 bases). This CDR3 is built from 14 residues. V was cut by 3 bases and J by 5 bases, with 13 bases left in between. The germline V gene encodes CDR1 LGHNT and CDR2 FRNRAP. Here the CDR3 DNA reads TGTGCTAGTGGTTTAGGCCTAGGAGGGGAGACCCAGTACTTC. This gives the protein CASGLGLGGETQYF.